A few counts support the clone carrying this TCR beta chain. Its specificity is not known. This specimen comes from a study of blood T cells in healthy people across ages. Regarding the study as a whole: Naive T cell percentage by flow cytometry tracked strongly with beta diversity.

The use of a sample-barcoded 5' primer and a J-beta primer mix characterized a second PCR of about 6 to 11 cycles. Each cDNA molecule, via a template-switch adaptor with 12 random nucleotides, was tagged. Every sample produced at least 2.5 million CDR3-containing paired-end reads. TCRdb passed the 5' RACE reads through MiXCR, listing each CDR3 protein once. The sample records under 850,000 distinct CDR3 sequences, roughly 34% being singletons. CDR3 length equals 12 residues. CDR1 and CDR2 from the germline V gene are DFQATT and SNEGSKA (reference sequence). The source of this sequence is a man younger than 35 in good health. The material sequenced was blood. The J gene is TRBJ2-3, the V gene TRBV20-1; a possible D gene is TRBD2 (6 bases). The CDR3 sequence is CTRGEVTDTQYF. The CDR3 DNA is TGCACCCGCGGGGAGGTAACAGATACGCAGTATTTT.